What follows describes a single T cell receptor beta chain. This sample was taken from a study of Ad26.COV2.S vaccination and SARS-CoV-2 variants. CDR3 length equals 12 residues. Germline CDR1 reads SGHDT; CDR2 reads YYEEEE. Trimming pared 5 bases from V and 3 bases from J, leaving 9 bases between. Generated by immunoSEQ multiplex PCR, the TCRdb table keeps only in-frame clones and is missing some. Among 200,000 to 300,000 clones listed, around 88% were seen once. The treatment here: some 20 received Ad26.COV2.S at low or high dose, single or two shots; about 5 received placebo; per-sample allocation not given. Day 63 after the first injection of vaccine or placebo was the sampling time.

The chain carries TRBV5-6 and TRBJ2-7; tentatively, D is TRBD1 (5 bases). The receptor was derived from a person between 18 and 65 years old who received the Ad26.COV2.S COVID-19 vaccine or a placebo. The material sequenced was peripheral blood, taken in a trial of Ad26.COV2.S vaccine versus placebo. CDR3 DNA: TGTGCCAGCAGTCGTGGACACTACGAGCAGTACGTC. Protein sequence: CASSRGHYEQYV.